The clone carrying this TCR beta chain has a single count. What it recognizes is unknown. Deletions cut 4 bases from V and 6 bases from J, with 23 bases between. Germline values: CDR1 SEHNR, CDR2 FQNEAQ (reference sequence). The CDR3 has 17 residues. The sample originates from a study of OX40 agonist ivuxolimab in advanced cancers. Blood specimens came from baseline, cycle 4 day 1, and cycle 7 day 1. Study-wide results and caveats: Partial responders at 0.1-3.0 mg/kg had among the lowest clonal expansion. There were also nonresponders showing low normalized T-cell clonal expansion. Antigens targeted by the expanded peripheral T cells were not determined.

Some clones are missing from TCRdb's copy, which holds only in-frame ones; the method was immunoSEQ multiplex PCR. The sample carries 42,000 or so clones, approximately 86% recorded once. Sample: CD4+ or CD8+ T cells sorted from blood, taken in a trial of the OX40 agonist ivuxolimab. The sequence was collected from an adult with an advanced solid tumor such as melanoma, head and neck, liver or kidney cancer. The chain links TRBV7-9 to TRBJ2-3, with D possibly TRBD1 on 6 matching bases. The CDR3: CASSSPYREVEGDTQYF. The CDR3 DNA reads TGTGCCAGCAGCTCGCCCTACAGGGAAGTAGAGGGGGATACGCAGTATTTT. Full variable domain (missing parts from reference TRBV7-9 and TRBJ2-3): DTGVSQNPRHKITKRGQNVTFRCDPISEHNRLYWYRQTLGQGPEFLTYFQNEAQLEKSRLLSDRFSAERPKGSFSTLEIQRTEQGDSAMYLCASSSPYREVEGDTQYFGPGTRLTVL.